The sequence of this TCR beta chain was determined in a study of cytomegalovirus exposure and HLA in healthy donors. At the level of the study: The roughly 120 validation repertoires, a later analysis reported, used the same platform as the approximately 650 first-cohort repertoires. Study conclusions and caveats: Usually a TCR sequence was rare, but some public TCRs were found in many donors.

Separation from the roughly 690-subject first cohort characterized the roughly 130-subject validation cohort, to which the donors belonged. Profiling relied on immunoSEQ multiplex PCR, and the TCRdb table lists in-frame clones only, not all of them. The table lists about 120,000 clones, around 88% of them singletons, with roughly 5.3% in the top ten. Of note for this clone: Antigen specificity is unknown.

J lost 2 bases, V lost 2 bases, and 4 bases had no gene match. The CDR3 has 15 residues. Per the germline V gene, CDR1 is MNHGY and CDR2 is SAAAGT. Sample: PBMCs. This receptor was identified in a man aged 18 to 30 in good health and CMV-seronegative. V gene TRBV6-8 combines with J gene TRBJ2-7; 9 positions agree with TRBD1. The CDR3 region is CASSYRDRETYEQYF. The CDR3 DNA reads TGTGCCAGCAGTTACCGGGACAGGGAGACCTACGAGCAGTACTTC.